This T cell receptor beta chain emerged from a study of post-analysis software for immune sequencing data. As for the study in general: Courses of disease covered relapsing-remitting, secondary progressive and progressive-relapsing multiple sclerosis. Study results and caveats: Compared with controls, patients had more of about 5 TRBV segments, including TRBV5-6, TRBV5-1 and TRBV20-1. Strong co-clustering by F measure was evident for samples that had been prepared in the same batch.

Each TCR beta cDNA library carried unique molecular identifiers. TCRdb re-derived calls from the PCR reads in MiXCR, one entry per CDR3 protein. In the table there are fewer than 850,000 distinct CDR3 sequences, around 27% of which are singletons. This clonotype was seen a few times. Antigen specificity is unknown. A much larger clonotype is one base distant, so this may be a read error. CDR1 and CDR2 (germline): SEHNR, FQNEAQ (reference sequence). V lost 2 bases, J lost 7 bases, and 12 bases lay in between. The CDR3 covers 13 residues. The sequencing sample was made of blood. The chain carries TRBV7-9 and TRBJ2-7; D gene uncertain. The clonotype comes from a girl between 10 and 17 years old with multiple sclerosis. The CDR3 DNA sequence: TGTGCCAGCAGCTTAAGGCAGTACAATGAGCAGTACTTC. This sequence encodes CASSLRQYNEQYF. The complete variable domain, with remaining parts taken from reference TRBV7-9 and TRBJ2-7, reads DTGVSQNPRHKITKRGQNVTFRCDPISEHNRLYWYRQTLGQGPEFLTYFQNEAQLEKSRLLSDRFSAERPKGSFSTLEIQRTEQGDSAMYLCASSLRQYNEQYFGPGTRLTVT.